A selection of T cell receptor beta chains follows, all from one sample in a study of early T cells in non-severe SARS-CoV-2 infection. TCRdb reprocessed the 5' RACE reads via MiXCR and lists one record per CDR3 protein. The table includes about 49,000 distinct CDR3 sequences, around 6.9% detected once. Sequenced here: whole blood, sampled at baseline. The receptors here all came from an adult who was a healthcare worker with PCR-confirmed SARS-CoV-2 infection or an uninfected control (not recorded which). The conserved cysteine and the conserved F or W are not part of the CDR3 here.

J gene | V gene | CDR3 protein
TRBJ2-2 | TRBV27 | ASSHPQGRNTGELF
TRBJ2-2 | TRBV24-1 | ATSDIRTGRLF
TRBJ1-2 | TRBV4-3 | ASSPLQGSYGYT
TRBJ2-7 | TRBV20-1 | SARPTGPSYEQY
TRBJ2-1 | TRBV18 | ASSPQKGAQYNEQF
TRBJ1-3 | TRBV12-3/TRBV12-4 | ANRGGQMINTIY
TRBJ1-3 | TRBV12-3/TRBV12-4 | ASSPGRRSSGNTIY
TRBJ1-1 | TRBV6-2/TRBV6-3 | AVRTGTAGAEAF
TRBJ1-5 | TRBV12-3/TRBV12-4 | ASSQVRFQPQH
TRBJ1-1 | TRBV10-1 | ASSVQVLNTEAF
TRBJ2-4 | TRBV7-2 | ASTWDSAKNIQY
TRBJ2-1 | TRBV7-2 | ASSLGAHEYNEQF
TRBJ2-5 | TRBV20-1 | SLQLQGTQY
TRBJ2-2 | TRBV12-3/TRBV12-4 | ASSLRQRNTGELF
TRBJ2-2 | TRBV7-9 | ASSTRTSVTGELF
TRBJ1-6 | TRBV10-3 | AISESAAGAALH
TRBJ2-5 | TRBV20-1 | SARESGRDKTQY
TRBJ2-7 | TRBV5-1 | ASGPENTPSYEQY
TRBJ1-2 | TRBV4-1 | ASSPGDSRYGYT
TRBJ2-5 | TRBV7-9 | ASSDQETQY
TRBJ1-6 | TRBV7-9 | ASSSNNSPLH
TRBJ2-7 | TRBV27 | ASSLGITGSYEQY
TRBJ2-1 | TRBV7-2 | ASSRTSGLYNEQF
TRBJ2-7 | TRBV20-1 | STGSTGIPYEQY
TRBJ2-3 | TRBV24-1 | ATSDSGTSGGDTQY
TRBJ2-3 | TRBV12-3/TRBV12-4 | ASSSPGLAGVTDTQY
TRBJ2-7 | TRBV6-2/TRBV6-3 | ASSYRLAGGQEQY
TRBJ2-1 | TRBV3-1 | ASSRLLGDNEQF
TRBJ2-4 | TRBV12-3/TRBV12-4 | ASSQGLTSKNIQY
TRBJ2-5 | TRBV10-3 | AISDASGGPYQETQY
TRBJ2-5 | TRBV5-5 | ASSLWDAETQY
TRBJ2-3 | TRBV6-2/TRBV6-3 | ASSYLPDTQY
TRBJ1-1 | TRBV5-1 | ASSLGAGMGIGGTEAF
TRBJ1-6 | TRBV7-2 | ASSSQGPISPLH
TRBJ2-7 | TRBV4-3 | ASSRNSYEQY
TRBJ2-7 | TRBV11-2 | ASSPRDRVRWEQY
TRBJ2-7 | TRBV11-2 | ASSLGPGGYEQY
TRBJ1-1 | TRBV12-3/TRBV12-4 | ASSLVTTLNTEAF
TRBJ2-7 | TRBV7-6 | ASSSVKNWDPYEQY
TRBJ2-1 | TRBV7-2 | ASSPWGLAGNEQF
TRBJ2-1 | TRBV27 | ASTPQAGPYNEQF
TRBJ2-3 | TRBV7-2 | ASTGGGGVKDTQY
TRBJ2-3 | TRBV5-1 | ASSSGTGYETDTQY
TRBJ1-6 | TRBV5-1 | ASSQGQSSYNSPLH
TRBJ1-1 | TRBV28 | ASSLGTWRVNTEAF
TRBJ1-1 | TRBV5-1 | ASSPPQGDTEAF
TRBJ2-3 | TRBV11-2 | ASSPGRISTDTQY
TRBJ1-1 | TRBV28 | ASSLGTLGTEAF
TRBJ2-3 | TRBV11-2 | ATQMGLLYTDTQY